The following is a T cell receptor (beta chain) sequence with its context. Its antigen is currently unknown. The entry originates in a study of memory CD4+ T cells and cytomegalovirus serostatus. Study-level points and caveats: Each of 60 to 80 CMV-associated TCRbeta sequences occurred in one to five individuals. CMV serostatus prediction reached median AUC roughly 0.95, or 0.91 with US-trained model.

CDR3 length: 15 amino acids. Trimming shortened V by 4 bases and J by 5 bases, and 17 bases separated the two germline ends. Germline values: CDR1 MNHEY, CDR2 SMNVEV (reference sequence). The sort gate was single viable CD3+CD4+CD8-CD45RO+ cells for memory CD4+ T cells. Donors' CMV status reflects serum IgG against pp150, pp28, p38, p52. How the authors handled the data: Out-of-frame sequences were removed, leaving 2,204,828 distinct TCRbeta sequences. Method: immunoSEQ multiplex PCR; TCRdb's copy keeps in-frame clones and lacks some. That table supplies the V and J calls and clone size; D and trimming were determined from the DNA. The table records about 56,000 clones, 82% of them present only once.

This TCR was recovered from an adult in good health and CMV-seronegative. The rearrangement joins TRBV27 to TRBJ1-1, with D perhaps matching TRBD1 (6 bases). The sequencing sample was made of memory CD4+ T cells from blood. The CDR3 coding sequence is TGTGCCAGCAGTTCCTCCCAGGGGAGGCGGACTGAAGCTTTCTTT. This codes for CASSSSQGRRTEAFF.